This T cell receptor (beta chain) was obtained from a study of CD8+CD57+ T cells in acquired aplastic anemia. Background on the study: Mean yield of DNA from sorted CD4+ and CD8+ cells was roughly 3.4 ug.

CDR1 SNHLY and CDR2 FYNNEI come from the germline V gene. The CDR3 is 13 residues long. Trimming cost V 4 bases and J 10 bases, with 16 bases left between them. Sequenced patients had shown CD8+CD57+ cell expansion by flow cytometry. Genomic DNA, serving as template, underwent TCR beta VDJ and CDR3 profiling. TCRdb re-called the reads with MiXCR, one entry per CDR3 protein. The profile shows 120,000 or so distinct CDR3 sequences, approximately 50% of them singletons. The sequenced sample was sorted CD4+, CD8+, or CD8+CD57+ T cells (not recorded which) from PBMCs. This sequence originates from a human donor with aplastic anemia. This chain connects TRBV2 to TRBJ1-1, with D possibly TRBD1 on 5 matching bases. The CDR3: CASSVGQTLPAFF. In DNA, the CDR3 is TGTGCCAGCAGTGTTGGACAAACACTGCCAGCTTTCTTT.